A selection of T cell receptor beta chains follows, all from one sample in a study of tumor-infiltrating lymphocytes in glioblastoma multiforme. TCRdb recomputed calls from the multiplex PCR reads with MiXCR, one row per CDR3 protein. Of about 32,000 distinct CDR3 sequences in the sample, roughly 64% are singletons; the top ten hold approximately 35%. The sequenced material came from brain tumor tissue. These receptors originate from a male donor with glioblastoma. Both conserved end residues are trimmed from each CDR3.

v_call	j_call	cdr3_aa
TRBV6-1	TRBJ2-7	ASSETSSYEQY
TRBV20-1	TRBJ2-3	SARVTSGTDTQY
TRBV11-3	TRBJ2-5	ASRGGETQY
TRBV7-9	TRBJ2-1	ASSLISAAYNEQF
TRBV4-3	TRBJ2-7	ASSQVLDATYEQY
TRBV11-2	TRBJ2-2	ASTPSFGQGLAVNIGELF
TRBV29-1	TRBJ2-1	SSSAGSCDEQF
TRBV5-4	TRBJ2-3	ASSLRGSRYAV
TRBV20-1	TRBJ2-6	SAPTAPGANVLT
TRBV5-1	TRBJ2-3	ASSLGSGADTQY
TRBV10-3	TRBJ2-1	VISDVNEQF
TRBV11-3	TRBJ2-3	ASSLSSGRVAWGTDMQY
TRBV7-9	TRBJ2-1	ASSAELLTGGNNEQF
TRBV20-1	TRBJ2-7	SASGHSTSYEQY
TRBV6-2/TRBV6-3	TRBJ1-4	ASGPFGVLGKLF
TRBV29-1	TRBJ2-5	RLNRVRETQY
TRBV20-1	NA	SASFPGTSGWEQY
TRBV5-5	TRBJ1-1	AGSLGSPESF
TRBV29-1	TRBJ2-7	SVGDRGAYEQY
TRBV29-1	TRBJ1-1	IATDRGGTEAF